A single sample gave rise to the 18 T cell receptor beta chains below, sequenced in a study of graft-versus-host responses after intestinal transplantation. No antigen has been assigned to these receptors. The method was immunoSEQ multiplex PCR; TCRdb's version includes in-frame clones alone and lacks a portion of them. The repertoire holds 65,000 to 90,000 clones, with roughly 90% as singletons. The sequencing used unstimulated CD8+ T cells sorted from spleen or lymph node cells, collected before transplant. These receptors all come from a human donor who was the organ donor for an intestinal transplant.

This chain links TRBV28 with TRBJ2-5; 10 nucleotides align to TRBD2. This CDR3 has 14 amino acids. The germline gives CDR1 MDHEN, CDR2 SYDVKM. V was clipped by 8 bases and J by 4 bases; unmatched bases: 7. The CDR3 sequence: CASHTIAGGETQYF. CDR3 DNA sequence: TGTGCCAGCCACACTATAGCGGGGGGAGAGACCCAGTACTTC.

The chain has TRBV4-3 and TRBJ2-2; TRBD2 might be the D (6 bases). The V and J ends lost 1 base and 7 bases respectively, with 10 bases between them. This CDR3 is 14 amino acids long. Germline lookup yields CDR1 LGHNA and CDR2 YSLEER. DNA for the CDR3: TGCGCCAGCAGCCAAGGTGGGGGGAGCGGGGAGCTGTTTTTT. This translates into CASSQGGGSGELFF.

The rearrangement links TRBV10-3 to TRBJ1-2; TRBD1 matches 10 bases. CDR3 length: 16 amino acids. The V and J ends lost 3 bases and 2 bases, in that order; junction bases with no gene match: 6. CDR1 ENHRY and CDR2 SYGVKD come from the germline V gene. As DNA, the CDR3 is TGTGCCATCAGTGATTGGGACAGGGGATCCAACTATGGCTACACCTTC. Protein: CAISDWDRGSNYGYTF.

This chain joins TRBV4-3 and TRBJ2-3; D may be TRBD2 (6 bases). Germline lookup yields CDR1 LGHNA and CDR2 YSLEER. Trimming left V 0 bases short and J 5 bases short, with 15 bases between. The CDR3 runs 16 residues. This CDR3 is CASSQDRLRDLDTQYF. DNA of the CDR3: TGCGCCAGCAGCCAAGATAGGTTGCGGGATTTAGATACGCAGTATTTT.

The V call is TRBV4-3, the J call TRBJ2-7; TRBD2 matches 7 bases. Germline V gene sequence: CDR1 LGHNA, CDR2 YSLEER. The trim removed 5 bases at V and 9 bases at J, leaving 16 bases unmatched. CDR3 size: 15 residues. For the CDR3, the DNA is TGCGCCAGCAGCGAAGTGGGGGGGGGATTGGGTGGGCAGTACTTC. It is translated as CASSEVGGGLGGQYF.

The chain uses TRBV27 and TRBJ1-5; D unclear. The CDR3 length is 13 residues. The V end was cut by 4 bases, the J end by 7 bases, with 11 bases between. CDR1 is MNHEY, CDR2 SMNVEV, per germline (reference sequence). CDR3 DNA sequence: TGTGCCAGCAGTTCCGCGCGAGGCCAGCCCCAGCATTTT. Encoded protein: CASSSARGQPQHF.

This clone has just a few counts. This chain links TRBV5-4 with TRBJ1-1; D gene unclear. Germline V CDR1 and CDR2: SGHNT, YYREEE (reference sequence). The CDR3 is 14 residues long. V was pared by 1 base and J by 0 bases, with 7 bases between. The CDR3 DNA follows: TGTGCCAGCAGCTTGAAAGACTTGAACACTGAAGCTTTCTTT. This encodes CASSLKDLNTEAFF.

This chain joins TRBV6-6 and TRBJ1-1, with TRBD1 as a possible D gene (5 bases). Germline-derived CDR1 and CDR2 are MNHNY and SVGAGI (reference sequence). V shed 8 bases and J shed 5 bases, with 12 bases lying between them. CDR3 length: 12 residues. CDR3 DNA: TGTGCCAGCGGGCTTACAGGTACTGAAGCTTTCTTT. This encodes CASGLTGTEAFF.

This clone occurred once. The chain is built from TRBV7-6 and TRBJ1-1, with D perhaps matching TRBD1 (5 bases). Germline CDR1 SGHVS, CDR2 FNYEAQ. This CDR3 spans 14 amino acids. V was shortened by 1 base and J by 5 bases, with 11 bases between the two germline ends. The CDR3 sequence: CASSLEARGTEAFF. The CDR3 DNA reads TGTGCCAGCAGCTTAGAGGCACGGGGGACTGAAGCTTTCTTT.

This clone was counted a few times. The rearrangement joins TRBV14 to TRBJ2-7, with TRBD2 matching over 7 bases. CDR1 SGHDN and CDR2 FVKESK come from the germline V gene. The V and J ends lost 1 base and 3 bases, in that order; junction bases with no gene match: 6. The CDR3 runs 15 residues. This CDR3 is CASSQGGGPVYEQYF. The DNA of the CDR3 is TGTGCCAGCAGCCAAGGGGGAGGGCCGGTCTACGAGCAGTACTTC.

A single count supports this clone. The CDR3 protein is CATGTGVSYEQYF. CDR3 bases: TGTGCCACCGGGACAGGGGTTTCCTACGAGCAGTACTTC. The chain combines TRBV19 with TRBJ2-7; 10 bases agree with TRBD1. The CDR3 has 13 residues. Germline CDR1 is LNHDA and CDR2 is SQIVND (reference sequence). V lost 10 bases and J lost 1; bases outside the gene matches: 4.

The chain is built from TRBV10-2 and TRBJ2-7, with 7 bases that match TRBD2. This CDR3 region has 15 residues. V was clipped by 0 bases and J by 2 bases; unmatched bases: 4. Per the germline V gene, CDR1 is WSHSY and CDR2 is SAAADI. CDR3 sequence: CASSESGGWTYEQYF. CDR3 DNA: TGCGCCAGCAGTGAGTCGGGGGGGTGGACCTACGAGCAGTACTTC.

This clone showed up just once. The V gene is TRBV29-1, the J gene TRBJ2-1; TRBD2 agrees at 8 bases. There are 11 residues in the CDR3. The V and J ends lost 7 bases and 9 bases, in that order; junction bases with no gene match: 5. Germline V gene data show CDR1 as SQVTM and CDR2 as ANQGSEA. CDR3 DNA sequence: TGCAGCGGGGAAGGACTAGCTGAGCAGTTCTTC. This translates into CSGEGLAEQFF.

The chain carries TRBV28 and TRBJ2-2; tentatively, D is TRBD2 (5 bases). The CDR3 length is 14 residues. Germline V gives CDR1 MDHEN, CDR2 SYDVKM. Deletions cut 6 bases from V and 1 base from J, with 9 bases between. This chain's CDR3 is CASSGGMNTGELFF. Written as DNA, the CDR3 is TGTGCCAGCAGCGGAGGTATGAACACCGGGGAGCTGTTTTTT.

This chain connects TRBV29-1 to TRBJ2-7; D might be TRBD2 (6 bases). Germline CDR1 SQVTM, CDR2 ANQGSEA. This CDR3 comprises 13 residues. V gave up 4 bases and J gave up 0 bases, with 10 bases separating them. The CDR3 region is CSVVGGASYEQYF. The CDR3 DNA is TGCAGCGTTGTAGGAGGGGCCTCCTACGAGCAGTACTTC.

This sequence joins TRBV7-9 and TRBJ2-2; 9 positions match TRBD1. J gave up 6 bases and V 4 bases, and 9 bases lay outside the gene matches. Per the germline V gene, CDR1 is SEHNR and CDR2 is FQNEAQ (reference sequence). The CDR3 has 16 amino acids. The CDR3 nucleotides are TGTGCCAGCAGCTCATCGGGACAGGGACCATCCGGGGAGCTGTTTTTT. Its translation: CASSSSGQGPSGELFF.

The chain joins TRBV11-2 to TRBJ2-7; the match to TRBD2 covers 10 bases. Germline CDR1 is SGHAT and CDR2 is FQNNGV. V dropped 7 bases and J dropped 1; count of bases not matched to a gene: 4. The CDR3 sequence is 14 residues long. In nucleotides, the CDR3 is TGTGCCAGCAACGGACTAGCGGAGTCCTACGAGCAGTACTTC. Translation: CASNGLAESYEQYF.

The CDR3 region has the DNA TGTGCCAGCAGTTTAGAGGGATTCCACGAGCAGTACTTC. This translates into CASSLEGFHEQYF. The chain joins TRBV27 to TRBJ2-7; a weak D match, TRBD2 (5 bases). V was pared by 2 bases and J by 5 bases, with 10 bases between. CDR3 size: 13 residues. Looked up from germline, CDR1 is MNHEY and CDR2 is SMNVEV (reference sequence).